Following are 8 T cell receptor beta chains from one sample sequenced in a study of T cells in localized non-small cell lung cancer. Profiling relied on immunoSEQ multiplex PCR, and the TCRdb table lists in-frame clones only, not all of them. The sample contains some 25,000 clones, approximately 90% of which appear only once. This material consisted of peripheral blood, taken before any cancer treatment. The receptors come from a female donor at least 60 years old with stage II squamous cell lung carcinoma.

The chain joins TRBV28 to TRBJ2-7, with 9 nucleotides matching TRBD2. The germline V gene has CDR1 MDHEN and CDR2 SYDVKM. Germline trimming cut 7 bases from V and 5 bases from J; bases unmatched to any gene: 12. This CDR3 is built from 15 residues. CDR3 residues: CASTGRGGGAHEQYF. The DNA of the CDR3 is TGTGCCAGCACCGGTCGGGGCGGGGGGGCCCACGAGCAGTACTTC.

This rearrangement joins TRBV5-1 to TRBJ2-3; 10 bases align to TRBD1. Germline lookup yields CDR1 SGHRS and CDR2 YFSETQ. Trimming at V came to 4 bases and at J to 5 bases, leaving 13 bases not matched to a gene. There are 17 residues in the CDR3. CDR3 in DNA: TGCGCCAGCAGCCTCAGACAGGGGGCGTTGAAGGGAGATACGCAGTATTTT. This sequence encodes CASSLRQGALKGDTQYF.

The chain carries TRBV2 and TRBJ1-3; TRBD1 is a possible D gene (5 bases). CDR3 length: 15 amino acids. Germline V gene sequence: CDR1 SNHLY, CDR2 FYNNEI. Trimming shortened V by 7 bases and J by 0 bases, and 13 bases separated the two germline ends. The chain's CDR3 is CASTPGLSSGNTIYF. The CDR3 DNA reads TGTGCCAGCACCCCGGGACTTAGCTCTGGAAACACCATATATTTT.

This CDR3 reads CASSPPAGANQPQHF. The DNA of the CDR3 is TGTGCCAGCTCACCCCCTGCGGGAGCAAATCAGCCCCAGCATTTT. The V call is TRBV18, the J call TRBJ1-5; the D is unclear. The CDR3 runs to 15 residues. Deletions cut 3 bases from V and 4 bases from J, with 13 bases between. Germline CDR1 reads KGHSH; CDR2 reads LQKENI.

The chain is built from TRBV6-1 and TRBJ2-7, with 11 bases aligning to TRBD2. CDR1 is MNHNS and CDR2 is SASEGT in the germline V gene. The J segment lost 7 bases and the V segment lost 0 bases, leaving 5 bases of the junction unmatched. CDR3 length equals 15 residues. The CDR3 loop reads CASSEALAGAGEQYF. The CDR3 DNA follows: TGTGCCAGCAGTGAAGCACTAGCGGGAGCCGGGGAGCAGTACTTC.

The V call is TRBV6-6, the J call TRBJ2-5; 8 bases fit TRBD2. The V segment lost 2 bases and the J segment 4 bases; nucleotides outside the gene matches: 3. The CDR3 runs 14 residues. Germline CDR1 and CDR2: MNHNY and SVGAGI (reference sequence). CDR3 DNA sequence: TGTGCCAGCAGTTACGGCCTAGCGGGAGAGACCCAGTACTTC. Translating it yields CASSYGLAGETQYF.

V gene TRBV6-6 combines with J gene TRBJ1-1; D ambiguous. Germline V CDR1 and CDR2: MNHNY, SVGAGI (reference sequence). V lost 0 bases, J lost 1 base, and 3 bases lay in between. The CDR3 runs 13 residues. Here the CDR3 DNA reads TGTGCCAGCAGTTACTCGTCGAACACTGAAGCTTTCTTT. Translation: CASSYSSNTEAFF.

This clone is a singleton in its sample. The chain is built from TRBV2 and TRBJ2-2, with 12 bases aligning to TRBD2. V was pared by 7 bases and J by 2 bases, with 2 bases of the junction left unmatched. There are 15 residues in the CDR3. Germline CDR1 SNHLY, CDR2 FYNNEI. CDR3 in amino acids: CASKLAGGNTGELFF. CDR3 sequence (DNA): TGTGCCAGCAAACTAGCGGGGGGAAACACCGGGGAGCTGTTTTTT.